What follows are 27 T cell receptor beta chains derived from one specimen sequenced in a study of shared clonotypes between healthy human individuals. Measured with immunoSEQ multiplex PCR; TCRdb has only the in-frame clones, and not every one. The sample holds fewer than 600,000 clones, about four fifths seen once. The sample consisted of PBMCs. The receptors derive from a woman in her 40s in good health. Some clones in this sample may be carry-over from other donors' samples.

Concerning this clone itself: A read error may produce the germline difference seen at one junction end. The rearrangement joins TRBV7-7 to TRBJ2-5, with D tentatively TRBD2 (5 bases). Germline CDR1 and CDR2: SSHAT and FNYEAQ (reference sequence). This CDR3 region has 14 residues. CDR3 in amino acids: CASSLGGGQETQYF. The CDR3 region has the DNA TGTGCTAGCAGCTTAGGAGGAGGCCAAGAGACCCAGTACTTC. Drawing the rest from reference TRBV7-7 and TRBJ2-5, the complete variable domain is GAGVSQSPRYKVTKRGQDVTLRCDPISSHATLYWYQQALGQGPEFLTYFNYEAQPDKSGLPSDRFSAERPEGSISTLTIQRTEQRDSAMYRCASSLGGGQETQYFGPGTRLLVL.

V and J are TRBV30 and TRBJ1-6; 7 bases fit TRBD1. Germline loops: CDR1 GTSNPN, CDR2 SVGIG (reference sequence). The CDR3 extends over 14 amino acids. The trim removed 2 bases at V and 3 bases at J, leaving 1 base unmatched. The CDR3 DNA reads TGTGCCTGGAGTTGGGACAGCTATAATTCACCCCTCCACTTT. This gives the protein CAWSWDSYNSPLHF.

The chain links TRBV7-2 to TRBJ1-5; D is unresolved. CDR3 length: 13 amino acids. V was shortened by 2 bases and J by 3 bases, with 5 bases between the two germline ends. CDR1 is SGHTA, CDR2 FQGNSA, per germline. CDR3 sequence: CASSLQPNQPQHF. The CDR3 DNA sequence: TGTGCCAGCAGCTTACAGCCCAATCAGCCCCAGCATTTT.

V and J are TRBV27 and TRBJ1-3; maybe TRBD1 (5 bases). Germline V gene sequence: CDR1 MNHEY, CDR2 SMNVEV (reference sequence). V gave up 2 bases and J gave up 4 bases, with 15 bases separating them. The CDR3 sequence is 16 residues long. The CDR3 nucleotides read TGTGCCAGCAGTTTAAATGTCAGGGTAAGAGGAAACACCATATATTTT. Translation gives CASSLNVRVRGNTIYF.

Only a few counts were recorded for this clone. The genes are TRBV30 and TRBJ1-1; 7 bases fit TRBD1. Per germline, CDR1 GTSNPN and CDR2 SVGIG (reference sequence). The CDR3 has 13 residues. Losses at the gene ends were 4 bases for V and 4 bases for J; bases not matched to a gene: 6. CDR3 sequence (DNA): TGTGCCTGGATCGGTACAGGGGTCACTGAAGCTTTCTTT. The encoded protein is CAWIGTGVTEAFF. Supplemented by reference TRBV30 and TRBJ1-1, the full variable domain reads SQTIHQWPATLVQPVGSPLSLECTVEGTSNPNLYWYRQAAGRGLQLLFYSVGIGQISSEVPQNLSASRPQDRQFILSSKKLLLSDSGFYLCAWIGTGVTEAFFGQGTRLTVV.

The V call is TRBV11-2, the J call TRBJ2-3, with D possibly TRBD1 on 6 matching bases. V shed 5 bases and J shed 3 bases, with 21 bases lying between them. Germline-derived CDR1 and CDR2 are SGHAT and FQNNGV. The CDR3 is 17 residues long. CDR3 residues: CASSPLRGLGGTDTQYF. The CDR3 DNA sequence: TGTGCCAGCAGCCCATTACGGGGCTTAGGGGGTACAGATACGCAGTATTTT.

V usage is TRBV5-1 and J usage is TRBJ2-5, with 9 bases aligning to TRBD1. The germline V gene has CDR1 SGHRS and CDR2 YFSETQ. This CDR3 has 15 amino acids. After removal of 3 bases from V and 4 bases from J, the junction contained 7 bases not matched to a gene. CDR3 residues: CASSSGQGGTETQYF. The DNA for the CDR3 is TGCGCCAGCAGCTCGGGACAGGGCGGGACAGAGACCCAGTACTTC.

The genes are TRBV27 and TRBJ1-5; TRBD1 matches at 8 bases. From germline, CDR1 is MNHEY and CDR2 SMNVEV (reference sequence). The CDR3 has 18 residues. With V trimmed by 5 bases and J by 1 base, 13 bases remained unmatched. The CDR3 region has the DNA TGTGCCAGCAGTACGGGACAGGCCCCCATTGGCAGCAATCAGCCCCAGCATTTT. Translating gives CASSTGQAPIGSNQPQHF.

J is TRBJ1-1 and V is TRBV28; D is uncertain. Germline V gives CDR1 MDHEN, CDR2 SYDVKM. V was cut by 3 bases and J by 7 bases, with 9 bases left in between. The CDR3 extends over 12 amino acids. The CDR3, as DNA: TGTGCCAGCAGTTTGAGGGAGGGTGAAGCTTTCTTT. Amino acids: CASSLREGEAFF.

This rearrangement joins TRBV5-1 to TRBJ1-6; D remains ambiguous. The CDR3 sequence is 13 residues long. The V end lost 0 bases, the J end lost 14 bases, and 12 bases lay between the germline ends. Germline V gene lookup returns CDR1 SGHRS and CDR2 YFSETQ. In DNA form, the CDR3 reads TGCGCCAGCAGCTTGGATGGCCTTTCGGCCCTCCACTTT. Amino acid sequence: CASSLDGLSALHF.

This sequence joins TRBV2 and TRBJ1-5; D gene ambiguous. Germline loops: CDR1 SNHLY, CDR2 FYNNEI. Trimming left V 6 bases short and J 3 bases short, with 3 bases between. The CDR3 has 11 amino acids. The CDR3 is CASRINQPQHF. CDR3 DNA sequence: TGTGCCAGCAGGATCAATCAGCCCCAGCATTTT.

CDR3 sequence reads: CASSSIFQGTFYEQYF. CDR3 DNA: TGTGCCAGCAGCTCCATATTCCAGGGAACATTCTACGAGCAGTACTTC. V usage is TRBV11-2 and J usage is TRBJ2-7; D is possibly TRBD1 (5 bases). Trimming removed 4 bases from V and 3 bases from J, with 19 bases in between. CDR3 length equals 16 residues. The germline V gene encodes CDR1 SGHAT and CDR2 FQNNGV.

The V call is TRBV28, the J call TRBJ2-3; TRBD2 agrees at 8 bases. The length of the CDR3 is 16 residues. Germline V gives CDR1 MDHEN, CDR2 SYDVKM. With V trimmed by 6 bases and J by 2 bases, 10 bases remained unmatched. The CDR3 reads CASSPALAGSTDTQYF. The CDR3 DNA reads as TGTGCCAGCAGCCCGGCGTTAGCGGGATCCACAGATACGCAGTATTTT.

V and J are TRBV19 and TRBJ1-4; tentatively, D is TRBD1 (5 bases). The V and J ends lost 6 bases and 0 bases respectively, with 8 bases between them. CDR1 and CDR2 from the germline V gene are LNHDA and SQIVND (reference sequence). The CDR3 runs 14 residues. The CDR3 nucleotides read TGTGCCAGTAGGGGGGGATCAACTAATGAAAAACTGTTTTTT. This translates into CASRGGSTNEKLFF.

This chain links TRBV7-9 with TRBJ2-7; D perhaps matches TRBD1 (6 bases). In germline, CDR1 is SEHNR, CDR2 FQNEAQ (reference sequence). V was shortened by 5 bases and J by 6 bases, with 14 bases between the two germline ends. The CDR3 sequence is 13 residues long. CDR3 sequence (DNA): TGTGCCAGCAGCCCAGGATGGGGGCGCGAGCAGTACTTC. Translating it yields CASSPGWGREQYF.

In its sample, this clone was seen a few times. The chain carries TRBV21-1 and TRBJ1-5; the table's D call TRBD1 went unverified against the DNA. TRBV21-1 is a pseudogene segment. This CDR3 spans 12 amino acids. CDR3 sequence: CASSKGTQPQHF. In DNA, the CDR3 is TGTGCCAGCAGCAAAGGAACACAGCCCCAGCATTTT.

V and J are TRBV6-5 and TRBJ2-3; D might be TRBD1 (6 bases). This CDR3 contains 11 residues. In germline, CDR1 is MNHEY, CDR2 SVGAGI. The germline V and J ends were trimmed by 5 bases and 6 bases, with 6 bases remaining between them. CDR3 DNA sequence: TGTGCCAGCAGTCAGGGGGATACGCAGTATTTT. Encoded protein: CASSQGDTQYF.

This clone was detected a few times. V and J are TRBV5-5 and TRBJ2-7; D gene unclear. The CDR3 loop spans 11 amino acids. Trimming took off 3 bases at V and 3 bases at J, with 4 bases between the two ends. CDR1 SGHKS and CDR2 YYEKEE come from the germline V gene (reference sequence). The CDR3 DNA follows: TGTGCCAGCAGCTCCCTCTACGAGCAGTACTTC. Translating gives CASSSLYEQYF.

On this clone itself: Other DNA sequences in this specimen translate into the identical CDR3. For the CDR3, the DNA is TGTGCCAGCAGCTTGGGAGTTTCCACAGATACGCAGTATTTT. As protein: CASSLGVSTDTQYF. V gene TRBV7-2 combines with J gene TRBJ2-3, with D possibly TRBD2 on 5 matching bases. Trimming removed 3 bases from V and 2 bases from J, with 9 bases in between. The CDR3 covers 14 residues. Looked up from germline, CDR1 is SGHTA and CDR2 is FQGNSA.

As regards this clone: Other DNA variants within this sample encode the same CDR3. This chain links TRBV7-2 with TRBJ2-3; 8 bases match TRBD2. The V gene's germline CDR1 is SGHTA and CDR2 FQGNSA. Trimming at V came to 3 bases and at J to 4 bases, leaving 3 bases not matched to a gene. The CDR3 loop spans 14 amino acids. The CDR3 DNA follows: TGTGCCAGCAGCTTCGGACTAGCTGCAGATACGCAGTATTTT. Translating gives CASSFGLAADTQYF.

This chain connects TRBV7-7 to TRBJ2-5, with D tentatively TRBD2 (6 bases). This CDR3 is 14 amino acids long. The germline CDR1 and CDR2 sequences are SSHAT and FNYEAQ (reference sequence). V was trimmed by 5 bases and J by 3 bases, leaving 13 bases between them. This CDR3 is CASSPVGGKETQYF. CDR3 DNA sequence: TGTGCCAGCAGCCCGGTGGGGGGTAAAGAGACCCAGTACTTC.

This CDR3 reads CASSPGTSGIRNEQFF. The CDR3 DNA reads TGTGCCAGCAGCCCCGGGACTAGCGGGATTAGGAATGAGCAGTTCTTC. V is TRBV5-5 and J is TRBJ2-1, with 13 bases aligning to TRBD2. Germline V gene data show CDR1 as SGHKS and CDR2 as YYEKEE (reference sequence). Trimming at V came to 4 bases and at J to 7 bases, leaving 8 bases not matched to a gene. CDR3 length: 16 residues.

The genes are TRBV19 and TRBJ2-5; 9 positions agree with TRBD2. The CDR3 is 15 residues long. Germline lookup yields CDR1 LNHDA and CDR2 SQIVND (reference sequence). Trimming removed 6 bases from V and 2 bases from J; junction bases left unmatched: 7. The CDR3 region has the DNA TGTGCCAGTAGCCAATCCCTAGCGGGACAAGAGACCCAGTACTTC. This translates into CASSQSLAGQETQYF.

This sequence joins TRBV2 and TRBJ1-4; TRBD1 matches 9 bases. The germline V gene encodes CDR1 SNHLY and CDR2 FYNNEI. The CDR3 is 15 amino acids. With V trimmed by 6 bases and J by 4 bases, 6 bases remained unmatched. CDR3 sequence: CASRRDRAFNEKLFF. The DNA of the CDR3 is TGTGCCAGCAGGCGGGACAGGGCCTTTAATGAAAAACTGTTTTTT.

V usage is TRBV21-1 and J usage is TRBJ2-7; the table's D call TRBD1 went unverified against the DNA. TRBV21-1 is labeled a pseudogene. This CDR3 has 19 amino acids. The CDR3 is CASSSRSGQDSKRSYEQYF. CDR3 DNA sequence: TGTGCCAGCAGCTCCCGCTCGGGACAAGACTCCAAGAGGTCCTACGAGCAGTACTTC.

The sample holds a few counts of this clone. J is TRBJ1-1 and V is TRBV20-1; D call uncertain. CDR1 is DFQATT, CDR2 SNEGSKA, per germline (reference sequence). This CDR3 is built from 11 residues. V lost 6 bases to trimming and J lost 10 bases, with 15 bases between them. CDR3 sequence reads: CSALDRVPAFF. The CDR3 DNA reads TGCAGTGCCCTTGACCGAGTCCCAGCTTTCTTT.

The CDR3 region is CAWSVGTVEKLFF. The CDR3 nucleotides read TGTGCCTGGAGTGTAGGGACAGTCGAAAAACTGTTTTTT. The chain recombines TRBV30 with TRBJ1-4; TRBD1 matches at 7 bases. Germline lookup yields CDR1 GTSNPN and CDR2 SVGIG (reference sequence). This CDR3 has 13 amino acids. V lost 0 bases and J lost 8; bases outside the gene matches: 3. The full variable domain, its missing parts supplied by reference TRBV30 and TRBJ1-4, is SQTIHQWPATLVQPVGSPLSLECTVEGTSNPNLYWYRQAAGRGLQLLFYSVGIGQISSEVPQNLSASRPQDRQFILSSKKLLLSDSGFYLCAWSVGTVEKLFFGSGTQLSVL.